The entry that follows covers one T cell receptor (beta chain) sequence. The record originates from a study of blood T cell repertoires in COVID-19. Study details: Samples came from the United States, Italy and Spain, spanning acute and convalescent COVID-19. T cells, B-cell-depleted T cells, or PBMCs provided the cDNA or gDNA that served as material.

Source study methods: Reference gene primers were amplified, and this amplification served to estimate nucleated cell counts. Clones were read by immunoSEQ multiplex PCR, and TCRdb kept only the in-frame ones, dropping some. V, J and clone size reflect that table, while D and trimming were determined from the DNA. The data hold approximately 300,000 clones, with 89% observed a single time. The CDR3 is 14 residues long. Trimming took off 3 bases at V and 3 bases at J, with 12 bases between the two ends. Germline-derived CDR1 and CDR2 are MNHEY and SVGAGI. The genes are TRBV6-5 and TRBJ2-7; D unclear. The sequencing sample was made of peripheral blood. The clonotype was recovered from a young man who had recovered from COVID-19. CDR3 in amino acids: CASSYAPRVYEQYF. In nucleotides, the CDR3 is TGTGCCAGCAGTTATGCCCCCCGGGTCTACGAGCAGTACTTC.